This TCR beta chain was documented in a study of blood T cell repertoires in COVID-19. Study in general: Sites in the United States, Italy and Spain provided acute and convalescent COVID-19 samples. In each case, the material was cDNA or gDNA derived from T cells, B-cell-depleted T cells, or PBMCs.

Methods used by the authors: Amplified reference gene primers provided the basis for estimating nucleated cell counts. This table comes from immunoSEQ multiplex PCR, and its TCRdb copy is limited to in-frame clones, with some not included. V, J and clone size were drawn from that table, and D and trimming were deduced from the DNA. Here the sample spans under 300,000 clones, 86% being singletons. V gave up 6 bases and J gave up 1 base; unmatched junction bases: 0. This CDR3 is 13 amino acids long. CDR1 and CDR2 from the germline V gene are MDHEN and SYDVKM. Patients from Seattle were sampled longitudinally, starting during active infection.

The sample comprised peripheral blood. This TCR came from a woman in her sixties or seventies with COVID-19, enrolled during active disease. The chain carries TRBV28 and TRBJ2-1; 7 positions match TRBD2. CDR3 bases: TGTGCCAGCAGACTAGCGTCCTACAATGAGCAGTTCTTC. Amino acid sequence: CASRLASYNEQFF. Variable domain in full (rest from reference TRBV28 and TRBJ2-1): DVKVTQSSRYLVKRTGEKVFLECVQDMDHENMFWYRQDPGLGLRLIYFSYDVKMKEKGDIPEGYSVSREKKERFSLILESASTNQTSMYLCASRLASYNEQFFGPGTRLTVL.